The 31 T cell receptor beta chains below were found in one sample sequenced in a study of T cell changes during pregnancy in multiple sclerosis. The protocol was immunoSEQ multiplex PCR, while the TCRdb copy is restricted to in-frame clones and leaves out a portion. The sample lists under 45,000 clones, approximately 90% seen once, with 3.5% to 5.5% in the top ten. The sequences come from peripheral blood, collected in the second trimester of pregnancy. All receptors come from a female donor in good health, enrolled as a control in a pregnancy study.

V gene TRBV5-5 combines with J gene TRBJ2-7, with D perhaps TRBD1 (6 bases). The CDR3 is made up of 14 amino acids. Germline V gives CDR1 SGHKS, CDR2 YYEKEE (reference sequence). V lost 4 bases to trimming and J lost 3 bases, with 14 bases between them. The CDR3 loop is CASSLDRTLYEQYF. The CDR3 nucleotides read TGTGCCAGCAGCCTGGACAGAACTCTCTACGAGCAGTACTTC.

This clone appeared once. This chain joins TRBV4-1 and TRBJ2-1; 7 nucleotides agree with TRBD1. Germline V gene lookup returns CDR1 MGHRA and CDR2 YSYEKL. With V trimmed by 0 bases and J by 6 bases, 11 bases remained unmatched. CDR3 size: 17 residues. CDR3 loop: CASSQDRTGLGSNEQFF. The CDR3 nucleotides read TGCGCCAGCAGCCAAGATCGGACAGGCTTGGGGTCCAATGAGCAGTTCTTC.

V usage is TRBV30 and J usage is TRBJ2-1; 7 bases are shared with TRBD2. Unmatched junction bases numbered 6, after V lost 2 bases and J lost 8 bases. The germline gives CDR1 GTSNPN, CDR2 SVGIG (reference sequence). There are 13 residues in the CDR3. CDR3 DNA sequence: TGTGCCTGGAGTCTTGGCGGGAGCGATGAGCAGTTCTTC. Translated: CAWSLGGSDEQFF.

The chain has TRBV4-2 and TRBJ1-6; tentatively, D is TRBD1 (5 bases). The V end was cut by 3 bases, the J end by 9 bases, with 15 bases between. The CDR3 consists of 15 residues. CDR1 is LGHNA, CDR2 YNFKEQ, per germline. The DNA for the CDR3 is TGTGCCAGCAGCCAGGGGGGTGACCCGGTTTCACCCCTCCACTTT. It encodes CASSQGGDPVSPLHF.

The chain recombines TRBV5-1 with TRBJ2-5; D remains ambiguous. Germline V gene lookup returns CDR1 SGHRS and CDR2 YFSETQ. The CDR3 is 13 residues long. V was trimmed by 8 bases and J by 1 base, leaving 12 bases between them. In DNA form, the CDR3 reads TGCGCCAGACCGCTAGGTACCCAAGAGACCCAGTACTTC. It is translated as CARPLGTQETQYF. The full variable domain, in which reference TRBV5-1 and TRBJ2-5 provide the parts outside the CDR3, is KAGVTQTPRYLIKTRGQQVTLSCSPISGHRSVSWYQQTPGQGLQFLFEYFSETQRNKGNFPGRFSGRQFSNSRSEMNVSTLELGDSALYLCARPLGTQETQYFGPGTRLLVL.

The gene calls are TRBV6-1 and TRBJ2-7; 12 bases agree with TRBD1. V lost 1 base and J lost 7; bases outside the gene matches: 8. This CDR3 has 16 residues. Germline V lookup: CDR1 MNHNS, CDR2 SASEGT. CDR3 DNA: TGTGCCAGCAGTGAAGAAACGGGACAGGGGGCAAATGAGCAGTACTTC. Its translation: CASSEETGQGANEQYF.

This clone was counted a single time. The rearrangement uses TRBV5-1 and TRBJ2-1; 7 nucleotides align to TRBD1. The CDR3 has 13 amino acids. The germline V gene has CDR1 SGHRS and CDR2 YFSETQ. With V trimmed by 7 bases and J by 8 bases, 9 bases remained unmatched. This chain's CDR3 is CASGGQMGHEQFF. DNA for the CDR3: TGCGCCAGCGGGGGACAGATGGGCCATGAGCAGTTCTTC.

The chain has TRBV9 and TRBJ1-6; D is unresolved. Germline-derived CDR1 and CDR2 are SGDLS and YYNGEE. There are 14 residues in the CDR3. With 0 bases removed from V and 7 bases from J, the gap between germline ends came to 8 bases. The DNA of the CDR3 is TGTGCCAGCAGCGTAGACGGGGTAAATTCACCCCTCCACTTT. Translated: CASSVDGVNSPLHF.

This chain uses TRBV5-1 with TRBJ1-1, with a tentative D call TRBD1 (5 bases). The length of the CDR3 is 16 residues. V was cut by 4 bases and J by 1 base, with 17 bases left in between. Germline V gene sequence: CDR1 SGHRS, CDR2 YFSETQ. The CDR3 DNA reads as TGCGCCAGCAGCCCCCGGCCAGGGTTAACGAACACTGAAGCTTTCTTT. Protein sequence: CASSPRPGLTNTEAFF.

The CDR3 DNA is TGCGCCAGCAGCTTTGGACAGGGCTCTGGCTACACCTTC. Translating it yields CASSFGQGSGYTF. The J gene is TRBJ1-2, the V gene TRBV5-1; 8 bases match TRBD1. V trimming: 2 bases; J trimming: 7 bases; junction bases outside the gene matches: 4. This CDR3 comprises 13 residues. Germline loops: CDR1 SGHRS, CDR2 YFSETQ.

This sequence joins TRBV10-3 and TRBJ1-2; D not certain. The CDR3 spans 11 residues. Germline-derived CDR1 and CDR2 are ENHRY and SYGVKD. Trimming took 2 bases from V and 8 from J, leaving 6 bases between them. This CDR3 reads CAISEQRGYTF. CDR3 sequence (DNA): TGTGCCATCAGTGAGCAACGGGGCTACACCTTC.

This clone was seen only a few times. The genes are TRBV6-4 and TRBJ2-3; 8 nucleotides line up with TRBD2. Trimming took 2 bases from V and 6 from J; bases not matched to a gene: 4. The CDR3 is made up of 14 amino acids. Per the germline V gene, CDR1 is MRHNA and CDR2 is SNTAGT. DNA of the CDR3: TGTGCCAGCAGTGACAGAGCGGGGGCGGATACGCAGTATTTT. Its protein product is CASSDRAGADTQYF.

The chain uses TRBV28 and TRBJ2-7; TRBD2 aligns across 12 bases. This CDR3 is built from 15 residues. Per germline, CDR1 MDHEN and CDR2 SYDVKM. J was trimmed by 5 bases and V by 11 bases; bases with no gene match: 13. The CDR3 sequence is CAGSTLAGGLNEQYF. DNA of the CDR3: TGTGCCGGGTCGACTCTAGCGGGAGGGCTCAACGAGCAGTACTTC.

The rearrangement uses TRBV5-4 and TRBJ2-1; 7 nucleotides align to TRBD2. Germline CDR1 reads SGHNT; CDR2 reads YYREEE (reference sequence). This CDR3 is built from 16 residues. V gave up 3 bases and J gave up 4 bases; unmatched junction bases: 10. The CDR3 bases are TGTGCCAGCAGCTCCTTGGCGGGAGAGTTATACAATGAGCAGTTCTTC. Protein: CASSSLAGELYNEQFF.

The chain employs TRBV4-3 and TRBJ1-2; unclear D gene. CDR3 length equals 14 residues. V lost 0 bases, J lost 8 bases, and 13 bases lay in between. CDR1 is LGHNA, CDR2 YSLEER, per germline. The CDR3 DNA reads TGCGCCAGCAGCCAAGAGGTGGCAGGTCGGGGCTACACCTTC. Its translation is CASSQEVAGRGYTF.

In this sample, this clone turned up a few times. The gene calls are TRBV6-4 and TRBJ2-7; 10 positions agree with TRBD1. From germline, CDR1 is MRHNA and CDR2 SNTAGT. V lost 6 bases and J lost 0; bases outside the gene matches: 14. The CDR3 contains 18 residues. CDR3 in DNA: TGTGCCAGCAGAAGCCGCCGGGACAGGGGCCCTTACTCCTACGAGCAGTACTTC. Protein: CASRSRRDRGPYSYEQYF.

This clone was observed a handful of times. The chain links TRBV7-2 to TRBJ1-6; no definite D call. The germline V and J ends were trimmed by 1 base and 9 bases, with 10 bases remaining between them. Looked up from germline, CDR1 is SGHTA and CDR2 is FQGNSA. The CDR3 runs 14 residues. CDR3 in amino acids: CASSLGAGGSPLHF. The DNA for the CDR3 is TGTGCCAGCAGCTTAGGGGCCGGAGGTTCACCCCTCCACTTT. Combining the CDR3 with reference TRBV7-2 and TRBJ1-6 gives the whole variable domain GAGVSQSPSNKVTEKGKDVELRCDPISGHTALYWYRQSLGQGLEFLIYFQGNSAPDKSGLPSDRFSAERTGGSVSTLTIQRTQQEDSAVYLCASSLGAGGSPLHFGNGTRLTVT.

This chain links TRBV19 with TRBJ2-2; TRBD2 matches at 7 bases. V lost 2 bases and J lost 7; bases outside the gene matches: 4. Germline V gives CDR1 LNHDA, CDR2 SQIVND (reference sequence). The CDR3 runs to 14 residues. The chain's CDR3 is CASSIMGEGGELFF. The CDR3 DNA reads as TGTGCCAGTAGTATAATGGGGGAGGGCGGGGAGCTGTTTTTT.

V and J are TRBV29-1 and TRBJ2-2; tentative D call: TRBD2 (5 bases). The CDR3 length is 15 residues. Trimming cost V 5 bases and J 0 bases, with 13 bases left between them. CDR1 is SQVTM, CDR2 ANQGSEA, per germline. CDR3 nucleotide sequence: TGCAGCGTTTTCAGCGGAACTACGAACACCGGGGAGCTGTTTTTT. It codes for CSVFSGTTNTGELFF.

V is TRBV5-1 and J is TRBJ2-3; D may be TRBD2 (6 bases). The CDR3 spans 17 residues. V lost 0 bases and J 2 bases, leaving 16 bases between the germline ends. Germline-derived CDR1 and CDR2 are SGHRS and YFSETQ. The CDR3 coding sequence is TGCGCCAGCAGCTTGGCTGGGGGTCGCGGGGTCACAGATACGCAGTATTTT. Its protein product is CASSLAGGRGVTDTQYF.

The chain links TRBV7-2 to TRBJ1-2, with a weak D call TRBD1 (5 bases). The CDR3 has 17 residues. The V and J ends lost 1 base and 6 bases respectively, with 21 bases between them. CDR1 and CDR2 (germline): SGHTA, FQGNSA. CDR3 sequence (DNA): TGTGCCAGCAGCTTAGGGGGGGTCGGCGGAGGCCTTGATGGCTACACCTTC. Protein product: CASSLGGVGGGLDGYTF.

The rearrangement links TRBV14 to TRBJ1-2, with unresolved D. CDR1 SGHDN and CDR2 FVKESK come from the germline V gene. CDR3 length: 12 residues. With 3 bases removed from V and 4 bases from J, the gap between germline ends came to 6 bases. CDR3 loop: CASSQGLYGYTF. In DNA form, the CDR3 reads TGTGCCAGCAGCCAGGGCCTCTATGGCTACACCTTC.

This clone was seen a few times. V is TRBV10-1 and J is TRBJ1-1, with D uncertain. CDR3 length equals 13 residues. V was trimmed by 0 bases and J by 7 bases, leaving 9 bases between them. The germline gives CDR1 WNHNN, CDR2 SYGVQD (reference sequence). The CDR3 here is CASSESGGGEAFF. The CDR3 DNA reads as TGCGCCAGCAGTGAGTCCGGAGGTGGTGAAGCTTTCTTT.

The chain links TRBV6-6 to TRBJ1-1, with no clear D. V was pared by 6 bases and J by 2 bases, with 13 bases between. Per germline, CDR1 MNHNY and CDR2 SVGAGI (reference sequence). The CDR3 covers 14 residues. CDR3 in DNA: TGTGCCAGCAGGGGCCCAGACACCAACACTGAAGCTTTCTTT. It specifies CASRGPDTNTEAFF.

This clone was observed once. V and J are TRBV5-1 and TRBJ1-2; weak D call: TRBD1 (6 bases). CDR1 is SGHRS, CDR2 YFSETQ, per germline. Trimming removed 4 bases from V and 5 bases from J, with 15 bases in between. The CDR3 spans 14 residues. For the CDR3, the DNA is TGCGCCAGCAGCCCGGCGGGGGCCGGTTATGGCTACACCTTC. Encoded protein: CASSPAGAGYGYTF.

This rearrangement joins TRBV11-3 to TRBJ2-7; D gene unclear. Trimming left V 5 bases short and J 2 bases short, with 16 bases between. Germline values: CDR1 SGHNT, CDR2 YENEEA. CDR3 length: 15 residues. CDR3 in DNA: TGTGCCAGCAGCCAAACCGCGGTCCCCACCTACGAGCAGTACTTC. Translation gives CASSQTAVPTYEQYF.

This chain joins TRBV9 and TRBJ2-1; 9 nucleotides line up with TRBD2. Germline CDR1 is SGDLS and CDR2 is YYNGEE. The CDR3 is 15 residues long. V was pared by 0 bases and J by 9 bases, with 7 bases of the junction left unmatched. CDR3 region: CASSVDAGGIGEQFF. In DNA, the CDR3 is TGTGCCAGCAGCGTAGACGCGGGGGGGATAGGTGAGCAGTTCTTC. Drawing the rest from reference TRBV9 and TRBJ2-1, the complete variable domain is DSGVTQTPKHLITATGQRVTLRCSPRSGDLSVYWYQQSLDQGLQFLIQYYNGEERAKGNILERFSAQQFPDLHSELNLSSLELGDSALYFCASSVDAGGIGEQFFGPGTRLTVL.

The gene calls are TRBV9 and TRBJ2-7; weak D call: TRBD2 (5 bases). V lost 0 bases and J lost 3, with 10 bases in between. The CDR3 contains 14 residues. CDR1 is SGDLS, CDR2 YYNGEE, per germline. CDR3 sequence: CASSVVPEVYEQYF. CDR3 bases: TGTGCCAGCAGCGTAGTCCCGGAGGTCTACGAGCAGTACTTC.

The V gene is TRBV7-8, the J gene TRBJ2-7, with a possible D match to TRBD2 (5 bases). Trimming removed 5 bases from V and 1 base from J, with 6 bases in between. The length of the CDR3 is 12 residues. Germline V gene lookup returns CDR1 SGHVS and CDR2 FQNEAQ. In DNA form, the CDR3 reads TGTGCCAGCAGCGGCGGGTCCTACGAGCAGTACTTC. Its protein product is CASSGGSYEQYF. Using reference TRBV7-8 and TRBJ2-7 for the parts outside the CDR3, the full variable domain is GAGVSQSPRYKVAKRGQDVALRCDPISGHVSLFWYQQALGQGPEFLTYFQNEAQLDKSGLPSDRFFAERPEGSVSTLKIQRTQQEDSAVYLCASSGGSYEQYFGPGTRLTVT.

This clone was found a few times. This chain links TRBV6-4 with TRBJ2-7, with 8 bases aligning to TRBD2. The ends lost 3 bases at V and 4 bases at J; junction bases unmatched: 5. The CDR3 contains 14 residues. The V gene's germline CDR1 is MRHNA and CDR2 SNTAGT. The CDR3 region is CASSEREGGYEQYF. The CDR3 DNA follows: TGTGCCAGCAGTGAACGGGAGGGCGGATACGAGCAGTACTTC.

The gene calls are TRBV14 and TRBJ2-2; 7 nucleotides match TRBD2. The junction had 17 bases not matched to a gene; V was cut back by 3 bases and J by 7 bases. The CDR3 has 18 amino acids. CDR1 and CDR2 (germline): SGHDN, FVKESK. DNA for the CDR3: TGTGCCAGCAGCCAGGATCCGCGGGACTATCGGCGACGCGGGGAGCTGTTTTTT. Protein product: CASSQDPRDYRRRGELFF.